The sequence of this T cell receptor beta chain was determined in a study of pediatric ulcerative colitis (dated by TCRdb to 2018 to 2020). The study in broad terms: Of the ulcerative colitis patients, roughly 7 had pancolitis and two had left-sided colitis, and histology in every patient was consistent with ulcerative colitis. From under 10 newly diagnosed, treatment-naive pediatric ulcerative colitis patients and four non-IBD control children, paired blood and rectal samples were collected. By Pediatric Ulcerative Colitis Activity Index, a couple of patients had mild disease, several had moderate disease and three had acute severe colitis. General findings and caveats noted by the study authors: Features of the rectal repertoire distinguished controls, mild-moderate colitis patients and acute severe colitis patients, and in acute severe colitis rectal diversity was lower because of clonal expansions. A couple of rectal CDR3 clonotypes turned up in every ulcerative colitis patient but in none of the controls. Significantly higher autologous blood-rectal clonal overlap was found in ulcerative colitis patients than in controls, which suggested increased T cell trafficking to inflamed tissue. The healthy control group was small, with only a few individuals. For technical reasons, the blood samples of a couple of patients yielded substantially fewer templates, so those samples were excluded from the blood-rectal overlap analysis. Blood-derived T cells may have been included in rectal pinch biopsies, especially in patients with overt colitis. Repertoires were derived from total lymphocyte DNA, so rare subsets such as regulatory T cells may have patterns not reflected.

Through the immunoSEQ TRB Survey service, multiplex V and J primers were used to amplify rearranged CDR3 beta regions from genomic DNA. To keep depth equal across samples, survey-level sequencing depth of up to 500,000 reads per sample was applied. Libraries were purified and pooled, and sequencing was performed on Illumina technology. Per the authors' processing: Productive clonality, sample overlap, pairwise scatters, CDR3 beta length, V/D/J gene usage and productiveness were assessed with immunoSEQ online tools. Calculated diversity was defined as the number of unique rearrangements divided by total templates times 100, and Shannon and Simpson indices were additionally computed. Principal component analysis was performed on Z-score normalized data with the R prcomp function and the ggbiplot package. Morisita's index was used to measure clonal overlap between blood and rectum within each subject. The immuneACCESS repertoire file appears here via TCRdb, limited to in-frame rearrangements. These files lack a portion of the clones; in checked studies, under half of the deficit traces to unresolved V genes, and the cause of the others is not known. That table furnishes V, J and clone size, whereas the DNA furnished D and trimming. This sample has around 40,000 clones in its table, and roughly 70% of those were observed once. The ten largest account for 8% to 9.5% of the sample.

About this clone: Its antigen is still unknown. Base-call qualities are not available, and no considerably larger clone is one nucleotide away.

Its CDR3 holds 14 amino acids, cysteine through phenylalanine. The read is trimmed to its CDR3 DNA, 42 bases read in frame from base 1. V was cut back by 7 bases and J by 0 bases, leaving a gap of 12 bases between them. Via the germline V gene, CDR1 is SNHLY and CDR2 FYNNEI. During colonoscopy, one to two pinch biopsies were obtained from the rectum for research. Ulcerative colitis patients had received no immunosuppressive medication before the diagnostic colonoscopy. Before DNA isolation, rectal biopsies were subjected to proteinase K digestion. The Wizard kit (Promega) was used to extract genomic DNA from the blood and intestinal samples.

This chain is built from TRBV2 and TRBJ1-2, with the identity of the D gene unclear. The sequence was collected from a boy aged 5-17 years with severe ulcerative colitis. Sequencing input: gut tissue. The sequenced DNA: TGTGCCAGCACTGGTGCACCCACTAACTATGGCTACACCTTC. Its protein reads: CASTGAPTNYGYTF.